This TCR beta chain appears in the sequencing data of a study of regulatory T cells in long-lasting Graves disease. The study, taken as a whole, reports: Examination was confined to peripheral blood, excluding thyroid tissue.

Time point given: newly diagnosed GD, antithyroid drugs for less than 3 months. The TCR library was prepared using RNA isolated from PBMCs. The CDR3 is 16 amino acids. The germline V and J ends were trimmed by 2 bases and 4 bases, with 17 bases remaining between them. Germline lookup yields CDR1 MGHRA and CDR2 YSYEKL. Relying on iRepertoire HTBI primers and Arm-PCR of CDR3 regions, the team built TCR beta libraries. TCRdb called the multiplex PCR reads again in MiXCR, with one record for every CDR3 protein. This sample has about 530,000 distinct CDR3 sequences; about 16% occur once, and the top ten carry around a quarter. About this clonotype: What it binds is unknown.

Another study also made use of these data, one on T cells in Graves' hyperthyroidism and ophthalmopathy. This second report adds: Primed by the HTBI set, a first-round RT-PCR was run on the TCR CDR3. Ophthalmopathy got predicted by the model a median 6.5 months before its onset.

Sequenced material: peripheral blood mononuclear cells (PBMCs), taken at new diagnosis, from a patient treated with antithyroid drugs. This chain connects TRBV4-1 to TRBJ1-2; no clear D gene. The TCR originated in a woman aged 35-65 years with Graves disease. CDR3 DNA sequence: TGCGCCAGCAGCCAAAACCCGCGGACCGAGGGCTATGGCTACACCTTC. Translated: CASSQNPRTEGYGYTF.